One and the same sample provided the 31 T cell receptor beta chains below, sequenced in a study of control samples from healthy donors and cancer patients. Data came from immunoSEQ multiplex PCR; TCRdb stores just in-frame clones and leaves some out. Seen here are about 160,000 clones, over 85% observed once, and the top ten hold about 9.3%. Sequencing was performed on blood. The receptors originated from a woman in her thirties or forties in good health.

V gene TRBV3-1 (or the pseudogene TRBV3-2) combines with J gene TRBJ2-2; 8 nucleotides line up with TRBD2. Germline V gene data show CDR1 as LGHDT and CDR2 as YNNKEL (reference sequence). The J segment lost 2 bases and the V segment lost 3 bases, leaving 5 bases of the junction unmatched. The CDR3 covers 16 residues. CDR3 sequence reads: CASSHFGGGNTGELFF. CDR3 bases: TGTGCCAGCAGCCACTTCGGGGGGGGTAACACCGGGGAGCTGTTTTTT.

This chain connects TRBV5-6 to TRBJ1-4; TRBD1 is a possible D gene (5 bases). V lost 6 bases and J lost 2, with 11 bases in between. CDR3 length: 14 residues. Germline CDR1 SGHDT, CDR2 YYEEEE. CDR3 coding DNA: TGTGCCAGCATCGGGACGAAGACTAATGAAAAACTGTTTTTT. It specifies CASIGTKTNEKLFF.

The V and J genes are TRBV5-4 and TRBJ2-1; TRBD1 or TRBD2 may be the D gene (5 bases each). The CDR3 is made up of 17 amino acids. The V gene's germline CDR1 is SGHNT and CDR2 YYREEE (reference sequence). The V and J ends lost 4 bases and 0 bases respectively, with 17 bases between them. The DNA of the CDR3 is TGTGCCAGCAGCCCCGCCGGGGCGGGCCTCTCCTACAATGAGCAGTTCTTC. This encodes CASSPAGAGLSYNEQFF.

V and J are TRBV14 and TRBJ1-1; D is perhaps TRBD1 (5 bases). The CDR3 length is 16 residues. CDR1 is SGHDN and CDR2 is FVKESK in the germline V gene. V was pared by 7 bases and J by 1 base, with 19 bases between. As DNA, the CDR3 is TGTGCCAGCACAAAAACAGGTGTGATAGGGAACACTGAAGCTTTCTTT. Its protein is CASTKTGVIGNTEAFF. The full variable domain, rest sourced from reference TRBV14 and TRBJ1-1, is EAGVTQFPSHSVIEKGQTVTLRCDPISGHDNLYWYRRVMGKEIKFLLHFVKESKQDESGMPNNRFLAERTGGTYSTLKVQPAELEDSGVYFCASTKTGVIGNTEAFFGQGTRLTVV.

This clone was seen only a few times. J is TRBJ1-1 and V is TRBV7-6, with D uncertain. CDR3 size: 15 residues. CDR1 SGHVS and CDR2 FNYEAQ come from the germline V gene. Trimming took off 3 bases at V and 1 base at J, with 12 bases between the two ends. CDR3 in DNA: TGTGCCAGCAGCTTCCCACTCCGCGGGAACACTGAAGCTTTCTTT. Translated: CASSFPLRGNTEAFF.

Comment on this clone: Other DNA variants within this sample encode the same CDR3. The chain has TRBV3-1 (or the pseudogene TRBV3-2) and TRBJ2-7, with D perhaps matching TRBD2 (5 bases). Trimming removed 1 base at V and 5 bases at J, with 9 bases between. Germline loops: CDR1 LGHDT, CDR2 YNNKEL (reference sequence). The CDR3 length is 13 residues. Written as DNA, the CDR3 is TGTGCCAGCAGCCAAGTCCCCGGGGACGAGCAGTACTTC. Amino acid sequence: CASSQVPGDEQYF.

This sequence joins TRBV25-1 and TRBJ2-7; TRBD2 agrees at 7 bases. The CDR3 runs to 17 residues. J gave up 7 bases and V 4 bases, and 19 bases lay outside the gene matches. CDR1 and CDR2 (germline): MGHDK, SYGVNS. CDR3 coding DNA: TGTGCCAGCAGTGGCCGGCTCCCCTCTAGCGGATGGGGGGAGCAGTACTTC. Translated, it gives CASSGRLPSSGWGEQYF.

This clone was counted once. V is TRBV9 and J is TRBJ1-1; maybe TRBD1 (5 bases). Between the trimmed V and J ends, which lost 0 bases and 5 bases, there was a span of 11 bases. The CDR3 is made up of 14 amino acids. The germline gives CDR1 SGDLS, CDR2 YYNGEE. The DNA of the CDR3 is TGTGCCAGCAGCGTAGGGGGCGATGGGACTGAAGCTTTCTTT. It is translated as CASSVGGDGTEAFF.

The CDR3 loop reads CASSLAQEGLSNGYTF. CDR3 nucleotides: TGTGCCAGCAGCTTGGCCCAAGAAGGTCTTTCGAATGGCTACACCTTC. The rearrangement links TRBV5-4 to TRBJ1-2; D is uncertain. Germline V CDR1 and CDR2: SGHNT, YYREEE (reference sequence). Trimming cost V 0 bases and J 6 bases, with 18 bases left between them. This CDR3 has 16 amino acids.

This chain uses TRBV7-9 with TRBJ1-1, with D maybe TRBD1 (6 bases). Trimming took off 3 bases at V and 1 base at J, with 9 bases between the two ends. The CDR3 contains 14 residues. The V gene's germline CDR1 is SEHNR and CDR2 FQNEAQ (reference sequence). The CDR3 DNA sequence: TGTGCCAGCAGCTTGCGACAGGAGAACACTGAAGCTTTCTTT. It encodes CASSLRQENTEAFF.

The J gene is TRBJ2-2, the V gene TRBV5-5, with 9 positions matching TRBD1. Per the germline V gene, CDR1 is SGHKS and CDR2 is YYEKEE (reference sequence). The CDR3 length is 17 residues. The V and J ends lost 0 bases and 1 base, in that order; junction bases with no gene match: 4. CDR3 DNA: TGTGCCAGCAGCTTGGTTTACAGGGGGCAGAACACCGGGGAGCTGTTTTTT. Residues: CASSLVYRGQNTGELFF.

V and J are TRBV5-1 and TRBJ2-3, with 10 bases aligning to TRBD2. Per the germline V gene, CDR1 is SGHRS and CDR2 is YFSETQ. V was pared by 1 base and J by 0 bases, with 2 bases of the junction left unmatched. This CDR3 has 16 residues. In DNA form, the CDR3 reads TGCGCCAGCAGCTTGTTGACTAGCGGGAGCACAGATACGCAGTATTTT. Translating gives CASSLLTSGSTDTQYF.

J is TRBJ2-1 and V is TRBV18, with TRBD1 matching over 9 bases. CDR1 is KGHSH, CDR2 LQKENI, per germline. V lost 6 bases, J lost 7 bases, and 10 bases stayed unmatched. The CDR3 is 15 amino acids. The DNA for the CDR3 is TGTGCCAGCTCGTCCGGGACAGGGACTCAAAATGAGCAGTTCTTC. The encoded protein is CASSSGTGTQNEQFF.

The V gene is TRBV19, the J gene TRBJ1-3; no clear D. Deletions cut 4 bases from V and 4 bases from J, with 20 bases between. The CDR3 sequence is 17 residues long. Germline V lookup: CDR1 LNHDA, CDR2 SQIVND (reference sequence). This chain's CDR3 is CASSTTLFISSGNTIYF. The CDR3 nucleotides are TGTGCCAGTAGTACTACTTTGTTCATCAGCTCCGGAAACACCATATATTTT. The full variable domain, in which reference TRBV19 and TRBJ1-3 provide the parts outside the CDR3, is DGGITQSPKYLFRKEGQNVTLSCEQNLNHDAMYWYRQDPGQGLRLIYYSQIVNDFQKGDIAEGYSVSREKKESFPLTVTSAQKNPTAFYLCASSTTLFISSGNTIYFGEGSWLTVV.

V usage is TRBV14 and J usage is TRBJ2-3; D may be TRBD1 (5 bases). V was trimmed by 0 bases and J by 7 bases, leaving 11 bases between them. Looked up from germline, CDR1 is SGHDN and CDR2 is FVKESK. CDR3 length equals 14 residues. The CDR3 bases are TGTGCCAGCAGCCAAGATCCAGGGCGACATACGCAGTATTTT. It is translated as CASSQDPGRHTQYF.

The chain couples TRBV13 to TRBJ1-3, with D perhaps TRBD1 (5 bases). Looked up from germline, CDR1 is PRHDT and CDR2 is FYEKMQ (reference sequence). The CDR3 consists of 14 residues. Between the trimmed V and J ends, which lost 5 bases and 3 bases, there was a span of 11 bases. The DNA for the CDR3 is TGTGCCAGCAGCCCCGGGACCTTTGGAAACACCATATATTTT. As protein: CASSPGTFGNTIYF. The full variable domain, in which reference TRBV13 and TRBJ1-3 provide the parts outside the CDR3, is AAGVIQSPRHLIKEKRETATLKCYPIPRHDTVYWYQQGPGQDPQFLISFYEKMQSDKGSIPDRFSAQQFSDYHSELNMSSLELGDSALYFCASSPGTFGNTIYFGEGSWLTVV.

This clone has just one count. The rearrangement uses TRBV9 and TRBJ2-1, with a weak D call TRBD1 (5 bases). Trimming took off 0 bases at V and 0 bases at J, with 7 bases between the two ends. Per the germline V gene, CDR1 is SGDLS and CDR2 is YYNGEE. The CDR3 is made up of 15 amino acids. The CDR3 nucleotides are TGTGCCAGCAGCGTAGACCAGGGCTCCTACAATGAGCAGTTCTTC. This translates into CASSVDQGSYNEQFF.

This clone was counted a single time. The chain joins TRBV6-8 to TRBJ1-6; 8 bases align to TRBD1. CDR1 MNHGY and CDR2 SAAAGT come from the germline V gene. The CDR3 has 15 amino acids. V shed 4 bases, J shed 9 bases, and the junction held 8 bases outside the gene matches. DNA for the CDR3: TGTGCCAGCAGTTTTGACGGACAGGGAGGTTCACCCCTCCACTTT. The encoded protein is CASSFDGQGGSPLHF.

The CDR3 region has the DNA TGTGCCAGCAGCTTAGGGCCAGGGGCTGAAGCTTTCTTT. Residues: CASSLGPGAEAFF. The rearrangement uses TRBV7-2 and TRBJ1-1, with D possibly TRBD1 on 6 matching bases. Per the germline V gene, CDR1 is SGHTA and CDR2 is FQGNSA. Trimming took 1 base from V and 6 from J, leaving 9 bases between them. This CDR3 has 13 residues.

The chain uses TRBV29-1 and TRBJ1-1, with no clear D. This CDR3 has 10 amino acids. V was pared by 5 bases and J by 11 bases, with 12 bases between. Germline V gene lookup returns CDR1 SQVTM and CDR2 ANQGSEA. CDR3: CSVSLGYAFF. For the CDR3, the DNA is TGCAGCGTTTCCCTGGGGTACGCTTTCTTT.

The CDR3 coding sequence is TGTGCCAGCAGCTATATGACAGGGGGGAACACTGAAGCTTTCTTT. Amino acids: CASSYMTGGNTEAFF. The V call is TRBV5-6, the J call TRBJ1-1; 9 bases map to TRBD1. The CDR3 sequence is 15 residues long. J lost 1 base, V lost 3 bases, and 4 bases had no gene match. Per germline, CDR1 SGHDT and CDR2 YYEEEE.

This chain uses TRBV5-4 with TRBJ1-2; TRBD1 agrees at 7 bases. This CDR3 is 14 amino acids long. Germline CDR1 is SGHNT and CDR2 is YYREEE (reference sequence). V dropped 3 bases and J dropped 7; count of bases not matched to a gene: 9. The CDR3 DNA is TGTGCCAGCAGCTGGGTCGCAGGGGGTAGTGGCTACACCTTC. Encoded protein: CASSWVAGGSGYTF. Full variable domain (missing parts from reference TRBV5-4 and TRBJ1-2): ETGVTQSPTHLIKTRGQQVTLRCSSQSGHNTVSWYQQALGQGPQFIFQYYREEENGRGNFPPRFSGLQFPNYSSELNVNALELDDSALYLCASSWVAGGSGYTFGSGTRLTVV.

The rearrangement joins TRBV4-3 to TRBJ2-2, with a weak D call TRBD1 (5 bases). Germline-derived CDR1 and CDR2 are LGHNA and YSLEER. Deletions cut 4 bases from V and 7 bases from J, with 13 bases between. The CDR3 covers 14 residues. The CDR3 DNA follows: TGCGCCAGCAGCCTCTTGTGGGGCGGCGGGGAGCTGTTTTTT. Translated, it gives CASSLLWGGGELFF.

The rearrangement uses TRBV27 and TRBJ1-4; TRBD1 agrees at 9 bases. CDR3 size: 15 residues. Germline lookup yields CDR1 MNHEY and CDR2 SMNVEV (reference sequence). Trimming took 6 bases from V and 8 from J; bases not matched to a gene: 10. CDR3 DNA: TGTGCCAGCAGGAAACAGGGACAGGGTAGCGAAAAACTGTTTTTT. It translates to CASRKQGQGSEKLFF.

This chain links TRBV4-3 with TRBJ1-1, with TRBD1 as a possible D gene (6 bases). The CDR3 is 16 residues long. The germline V and J ends were trimmed by 5 bases and 3 bases, with 19 bases remaining between them. CDR1 and CDR2 from the germline V gene are LGHNA and YSLEER. CDR3 in DNA: TGCGCCAGCAGCTCCACAACACAGGGAAAATACACTGAAGCTTTCTTT. Its translation is CASSSTTQGKYTEAFF.

CDR3 DNA: TGTGCCAGCAGTTACGGTCGTTATGGCTACACCTTC. Amino acid sequence: CASSYGRYGYTF. V and J are TRBV6-2 or TRBV6-3 and TRBJ1-2; D is undetermined. CDR1 MNHEY and CDR2 SVGEGT come from the germline V gene. There are 12 residues in the CDR3. V was trimmed by 2 bases and J by 5 bases, leaving 6 bases between them.

This rearrangement joins TRBV19 to TRBJ1-5; the D is unclear. V was trimmed by 4 bases and J by 7 bases, leaving 14 bases between them. The CDR3 runs to 14 residues. Germline V lookup: CDR1 LNHDA, CDR2 SQIVND (reference sequence). In nucleotides, the CDR3 is TGTGCCAGTAGTACCCCAAGAGGGCGACAGCCCCAGCATTTT. It codes for CASSTPRGRQPQHF.

The gene calls are TRBV7-9 and TRBJ1-1; 7 nucleotides match TRBD1. The ends lost 4 bases at V and 14 bases at J; junction bases unmatched: 10. There are 12 residues in the CDR3. Germline V gene lookup returns CDR1 SEHNR and CDR2 FQNEAQ (reference sequence). The CDR3 region is CASSWGETGRFF. The CDR3 nucleotides read TGTGCCAGCAGCTGGGGCGAGACAGGGAGATTCTTT.

V and J are TRBV20-1 and TRBJ2-5; D gene unclear. From germline, CDR1 is DFQATT and CDR2 SNEGSKA (reference sequence). There are 10 residues in the CDR3. V was pared by 4 bases and J by 4 bases, with 4 bases between. The CDR3, as DNA: TGCAGTGCTACCTTAGAGACCCAGTACTTC. It specifies CSATLETQYF.

V gene TRBV5-5 combines with J gene TRBJ1-1, with D possibly matching TRBD1 (6 bases). The germline gives CDR1 SGHKS, CDR2 YYEKEE (reference sequence). The CDR3 has 14 amino acids. V lost 5 bases, J lost 1 base, and 12 bases lay in between. The CDR3 DNA is TGTGCCAGCAGTAGGGGGAGTGAGAACACTGAAGCTTTCTTT. Translating gives CASSRGSENTEAFF.

The rearrangement links TRBV4-3 to TRBJ2-2; D is perhaps TRBD2 (6 bases). Germline V CDR1 and CDR2: LGHNA, YSLEER. The CDR3 contains 14 residues. V lost 5 bases and J 9 bases, leaving 16 bases between the germline ends. The CDR3 loop is CASSGGLSTRELFF. The CDR3, as DNA: TGCGCCAGCAGCGGGGGACTTTCAACCAGGGAGCTGTTTTTT.